The clone carrying this TCR beta chain appeared once. The antigen remains unidentified. The sample comes from a study of early stage breast cancer tumors. Study context: ER+/PR+/HER2- status applied to about 70% of the 16 invasive breast tumors. Under 10 ER+/PR+/HER2- tumors were invasive ductal; a few were invasive lobular.

Measured with immunoSEQ multiplex PCR; TCRdb has only the in-frame clones, and not every one. The data show tens of thousands of clones, 90% to 95% seen once. Germline V gives CDR1 SGHVS, CDR2 FQNEAQ. CDR3 length equals 17 residues. The V segment lost 1 base and the J segment 2 bases; nucleotides outside the gene matches: 5. General observations from the study: Bulk DNA sequencing of unsorted cells missed chain pairing and markers. Enriched TCRB sequences shared across patients were mostly commonly generated sequences.

The clonotype originates from a person aged 70 to 85 with breast cancer. This rearrangement joins TRBV7-8 to TRBJ1-5, with 10 bases matching TRBD1. Sequenced input: blood. As DNA, the CDR3 is TGTGCCAGCAGCTTAGGTCCGACAGGGGGCCGCAATCAGCCCCAGCATTTT. Protein product: CASSLGPTGGRNQPQHF.